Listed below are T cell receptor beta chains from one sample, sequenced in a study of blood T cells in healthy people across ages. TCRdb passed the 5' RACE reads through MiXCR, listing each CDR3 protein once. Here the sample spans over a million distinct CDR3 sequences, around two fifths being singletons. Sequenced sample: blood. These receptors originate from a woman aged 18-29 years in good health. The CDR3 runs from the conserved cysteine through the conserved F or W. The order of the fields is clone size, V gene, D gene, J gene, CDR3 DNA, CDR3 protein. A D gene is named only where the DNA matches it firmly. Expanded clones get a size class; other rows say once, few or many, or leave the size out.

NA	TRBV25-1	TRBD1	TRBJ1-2	TGTGCCAGCAGTGACCAGGGGGGAGCTAACTATGGCTACACCTTC	CASSDQGGANYGYTF
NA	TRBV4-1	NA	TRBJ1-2	TGCGCCAGCAGCCCGCGGGGGCGAAACTATGGCTACAACTTC	CASSPRGRNYGYNF
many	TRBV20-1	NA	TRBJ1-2	TGCAGTGCTACGGGGGGCTATGGCTACACCTTC	CSATGGYGYTF
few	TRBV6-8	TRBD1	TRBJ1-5	TGTGCCAGCCGGACAGGGGAAGATCAGCCCCAGCATTTT	CASRTGEDQPQHF
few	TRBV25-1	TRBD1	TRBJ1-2	TGTGCCAGAGGGGACAGGGTAAACTATGGCTACACCTTC	CARGDRVNYGYTF
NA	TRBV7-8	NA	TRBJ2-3	TGTGCCAGCAGCTTAATAGGAGGGGGTTCAGATACGCAGTATTTT	CASSLIGGGSDTQYF
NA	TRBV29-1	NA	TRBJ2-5	TGCAGCGTTGAACTACTAGCCTGGGAGACCCAGTACTTC	CSVELLAWETQYF
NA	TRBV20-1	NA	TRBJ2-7	TGCAGCCCGGGCGGGTTCTACAATGAGCAGTACTTC	CSPGGFYNEQYF
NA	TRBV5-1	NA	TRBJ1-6	TGCGCCAGCAGCCCGACGTTGACAGAGCCGAATTCACCCCTCCACTTT	CASSPTLTEPNSPLHF
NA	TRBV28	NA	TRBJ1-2	TGTGCCAGCTACACACCCTTATCGACAGCGAACTATGGCTACACCTTC	CASYTPLSTANYGYTF
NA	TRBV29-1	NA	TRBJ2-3	TGCAGCGTTGTAACGTGGGGAGGCACAGATACGCAGTATTTT	CSVVTWGGTDTQYF
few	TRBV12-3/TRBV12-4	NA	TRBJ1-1	TGTGCCAGCAGCCCCGGGGGGAAAGGGAACACTGAAGCTTTCTTT	CASSPGGKGNTEAFF
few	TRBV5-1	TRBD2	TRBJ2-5	TGCGCCAGCAGCTTGGCGCTAGCGGGGGCATACCAAGAGACCCAGTACTTC	CASSLALAGAYQETQYF
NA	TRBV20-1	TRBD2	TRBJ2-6	TGCAGTGCTAATAGCGGGAGGGCCGCTGGGGCCAACGTCCTGACTTTC	CSANSGRAAGANVLTF
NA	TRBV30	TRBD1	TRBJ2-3	TGTGCCTGGACTCCGGGACAGGCCACAGATACGCAGTATTTT	CAWTPGQATDTQYF
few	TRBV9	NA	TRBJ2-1	TGTGCCAGCAGCGTAGCTAACAGCCAAGAGACCCAGTTCTTC	CASSVANSQETQFF
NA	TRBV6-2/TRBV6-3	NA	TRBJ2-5	TGTGCCAGCAGTTATCCGGATCTTGAGCAGTACTTC	CASSYPDLEQYF
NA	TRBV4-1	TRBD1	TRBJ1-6	TGCGCCAGCAGCCAAATCTGGACAGGGGGTAATTCACCCCTCCACTTT	CASSQIWTGGNSPLHF
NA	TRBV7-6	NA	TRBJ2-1	TGTGCCAGCAGCTTAGCGGGCTATACTGAGCAGTTCTTC	CASSLAGYTEQFF
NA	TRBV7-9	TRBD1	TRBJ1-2	TGTGCCAGCAGTCTGGGACAGCAGGACTACACCTTC	CASSLGQQDYTF
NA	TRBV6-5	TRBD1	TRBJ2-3	TGTGCCAGCAGTCACACCGGGACAGGGGACGCAGATACGCAGTATTTT	CASSHTGTGDADTQYF
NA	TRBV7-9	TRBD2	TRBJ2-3	TGTGCCAGCAGCTTAAATCTCGCTAGCGGGGCCCACGATACGCAGTATTTT	CASSLNLASGAHDTQYF
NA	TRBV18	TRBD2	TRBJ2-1	TGTGCCAGCACTGGGACTAGCGGGAGAGGGAATGAGCAGTTCTTC	CASTGTSGRGNEQFF
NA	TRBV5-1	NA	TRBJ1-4	TGCGCCAGCAGCTTGGGAGTGGCTAATGAAAAACTGTTTTTT	CASSLGVANEKLFF